The sequence of this T cell receptor (beta chain) was determined in a study of post-analysis software for immune sequencing data. Trimming took 5 bases from V and 1 from J; bases not matched to a gene: 11. Germline CDR1 and CDR2: DFQATT and SNEGSKA (reference sequence). This CDR3 has 18 residues. Prepared TCR beta cDNA libraries contained unique molecular identifiers. Using its own MiXCR run on the PCR reads, TCRdb lists one record per CDR3 protein. In the table there are around 440,000 distinct CDR3 sequences, approximately 46% of which are singletons. In regard to this clonotype: Its target is not known.

Study-wide results and limits: The study found TRBV5-6, TRBV5-1 and TRBV20-1 among a few TRBV segments more frequent in patients than controls.

The source is a girl aged 5-17 years with multiple sclerosis. V is TRBV20-1 and J is TRBJ2-1, with 13 positions matching TRBD2. The specimen was blood. In DNA form, the CDR3 reads TGCAGTGCTCCGCAGGGCCCGGGACTAGCGGGATCCTACAATGAGCAGTTCTTC. This translates into CSAPQGPGLAGSYNEQFF.